Presented here are 3 T cell receptor beta chains from one specimen sequenced in a study of cytomegalovirus exposure and HLA in healthy donors. The PCR contained 60 Vbeta and 13 Jbeta primers. Libraries were prepared by immunoSEQ multiplex PCR; TCRdb keeps only in-frame clonotypes and omits some of them. The sample totals roughly 40,000 clones. The sample comprised PBMCs. These receptors were collected from a male donor in good health and CMV-seronegative.

The chain joins TRBV4-1 to TRBJ1-6; TRBD1 matches 8 bases. The junction had 6 bases not matched to a gene; V was cut back by 1 base and J by 7 bases. This CDR3 is built from 16 residues. Germline CDR1 is MGHRA and CDR2 is YSYEKL. CDR3 sequence reads: CASSQVSGQENSPLHF. CDR3 bases: TGCGCCAGCAGCCAAGTCTCGGGACAGGAAAATTCACCCCTCCACTTT.

The rearrangement joins TRBV29-1 to TRBJ2-1; TRBD1 agrees at 11 bases. With 6 bases clipped from V and 6 bases from J, the junction kept 10 bases outside the gene matches. CDR1 SQVTM and CDR2 ANQGSEA come from the germline V gene. The length of the CDR3 is 15 residues. CDR3 nucleotide sequence: TGCAGCGTAATCGGACAGGGGGCGATCTTCAATGAGCAGTTCTTC. Its protein product is CSVIGQGAIFNEQFF.

This sequence joins TRBV30 and TRBJ1-5; D gene uncertain. V was clipped by 1 base and J by 0 bases, with 7 bases between them. Germline CDR1 and CDR2: GTSNPN and SVGIG (reference sequence). The CDR3 totals 14 residues. The CDR3, as DNA: TGTGCCTGGAGTGGGGCCGTTAGCAATCAGCCCCAGCATTTT. It specifies CAWSGAVSNQPQHF.